The 25 T cell receptor beta chains below were found in one sample sequenced in a study of technical replicates of blood from several donors (dated by TCRdb to about 2017). The library was prepared using the immunoSEQ multiplex PCR assay. TCRdb mirrors the immuneACCESS table, restricted to in-frame sequences. Some clones are absent from its copies; in checked studies, under half trace to an unresolved V gene, and the reason for the others is unknown. Across this sample there are 98,000 or so clones, with about 95% seen only once. The ten top clones hold more than 0.2% of the sample. The sample comprised T cells isolated from PBMCs. The receptor set was obtained from a human donor in good health.

The genes are TRBV5-1 and TRBJ2-1; 14 bases map to TRBD2. Germline loops: CDR1 SGHRS, CDR2 YFSETQ. V dropped 3 bases and J dropped 4; count of bases not matched to a gene: 6. The CDR3 spans 17 residues. The CDR3 DNA sequence: TGCGCCAGCAGCTGGGGACTAGCGGGAGACCCATACAATGAGCAGTTCTTC. This translates into CASSWGLAGDPYNEQFF. Variable domain in full (rest from reference TRBV5-1 and TRBJ2-1): KAGVTQTPRYLIKTRGQQVTLSCSPISGHRSVSWYQQTPGQGLQFLFEYFSETQRNKGNFPGRFSGRQFSNSRSEMNVSTLELGDSALYLCASSWGLAGDPYNEQFFGPGTRLTVL.

This sequence joins TRBV5-5 and TRBJ2-7, with 9 bases matching TRBD2. This CDR3 comprises 16 residues. Germline loops: CDR1 SGHKS, CDR2 YYEKEE (reference sequence). V lost 9 bases, J lost 2 bases, and 15 bases stayed unmatched. The CDR3 loop is CATTPGLADSPYEQYF. Here the CDR3 DNA reads TGTGCCACCACCCCGGGACTAGCTGATAGCCCCTACGAGCAGTACTTC. The full variable domain, in which reference TRBV5-5 and TRBJ2-7 provide the parts outside the CDR3, is DAGVTQSPTHLIKTRGQQVTLRCSPISGHKSVSWYQQVLGQGPQFIFQYYEKEERGRGNFPDRFSARQFPNYSSELNVNALLLGDSALYLCATTPGLADSPYEQYFGPGTRLTVT.

The CDR3 here is CASSLGRGGSLQETQYF. The CDR3 nucleotides read TGTGCCAGCAGCCTAGGGCGGGGGGGATCTCTCCAAGAGACCCAGTACTTC. J is TRBJ2-5 and V is TRBV9, with 9 bases identical to TRBD2. This CDR3 spans 17 amino acids. The germline gives CDR1 SGDLS, CDR2 YYNGEE. J gave up 1 base and V 4 bases, and 11 bases lay outside the gene matches.

The chain is built from TRBV6-6 and TRBJ2-1; 7 bases map to TRBD2. The germline CDR1 and CDR2 sequences are MNHNY and SVGAGI (reference sequence). The CDR3 extends over 15 amino acids. Trimming cost V 2 bases and J 2 bases; bases outside gene matches: 3. The CDR3 spells CASSYRGGPYNEQFF. CDR3 coding DNA: TGTGCCAGCAGTTACCGCGGGGGTCCCTACAATGAGCAGTTCTTC.

The rearrangement links TRBV5-4 to TRBJ1-2, with 9 bases that match TRBD1. This CDR3 comprises 16 residues. Germline V gene data show CDR1 as SGHNT and CDR2 as YYREEE (reference sequence). The V gene end was trimmed by 3 bases and the J gene end by 0 bases; junction bases not matched to a gene: 6. The CDR3 nucleotides are TGTGCCAGCAGCTCGAACCGGGACAGGGCTAACTATGGCTACACCTTC. Translated, it gives CASSSNRDRANYGYTF.

V usage is TRBV6-5 and J usage is TRBJ1-2; no definite D call. The CDR3 is 14 residues long. The V and J ends lost 0 bases and 8 bases respectively, with 13 bases between them. Germline lookup yields CDR1 MNHEY and CDR2 SVGAGI. CDR3 in DNA: TGTGCCAGCAGTTACTCGACGACTGGGTTAGGCTACACCTTC. Residues: CASSYSTTGLGYTF.

The chain links TRBV2 to TRBJ2-3; D is unresolved. Germline CDR1 SNHLY, CDR2 FYNNEI. Trimming cost V 5 bases and J 2 bases, with 8 bases left between them. The CDR3 consists of 13 residues. CDR3 in amino acids: CASSLTDTDTQYF. In DNA form, the CDR3 reads TGTGCCAGCAGTCTCACAGACACAGATACGCAGTATTTT.

V gene TRBV27 combines with J gene TRBJ2-1; a possible D gene is TRBD2 (5 bases). Germline V gives CDR1 MNHEY, CDR2 SMNVEV (reference sequence). V was pared by 1 base and J by 3 bases, with 10 bases between. The CDR3 covers 15 residues. CDR3 in amino acids: CASSLYAEDYNEQFF. DNA for the CDR3: TGTGCCAGCAGTTTATACGCGGAGGACTACAATGAGCAGTTCTTC.

The rearrangement joins TRBV29-1 to TRBJ1-2; 7 bases align to TRBD1. Trimming removed 4 bases from V and 2 bases from J; junction bases left unmatched: 4. The CDR3 covers 13 residues. Germline V CDR1 and CDR2: SQVTM, ANQGSEA. CDR3 sequence: CSVAGTENYGYTF. CDR3 DNA sequence: TGCAGCGTTGCCGGGACAGAGAACTATGGCTACACCTTC.

The chain joins TRBV7-3 to TRBJ2-2; 7 nucleotides match TRBD1. The germline gives CDR1 SGHTA, CDR2 FQGTGA. CDR3 length: 14 amino acids. V trimming: 3 bases; J trimming: 4 bases; junction bases outside the gene matches: 2. CDR3 amino acids: CASSLTGTTGELFF. In DNA form, the CDR3 reads TGTGCCAGCAGCTTGACAGGGACCACCGGGGAGCTGTTTTTT.

The chain is built from TRBV27 and TRBJ2-7, with D tentatively TRBD2 (7 bases). Trimming took 2 bases from V and 0 from J, leaving 17 bases between them. This CDR3 is 17 amino acids long. From germline, CDR1 is MNHEY and CDR2 SMNVEV (reference sequence). CDR3 sequence (DNA): TGTGCCAGCAGTTTAACCGGGGGAGGGGGTACCTCCTACGAGCAGTACTTC. Residues: CASSLTGGGGTSYEQYF.

This chain connects TRBV14 to TRBJ2-1, with TRBD1 matching 11 bases. Germline CDR1 SGHDN, CDR2 FVKESK. Trimming took 0 bases from V and 6 from J; bases not matched to a gene: 7. This CDR3 comprises 17 residues. The CDR3 region is CASSQEEGQGEGNEQFF. The CDR3 bases are TGTGCCAGCAGCCAAGAAGAGGGACAGGGGGAGGGCAATGAGCAGTTCTTC.

The V gene is TRBV28, the J gene TRBJ1-1; no clear D. V gave up 3 bases and J gave up 5 bases, with 10 bases separating them. CDR1 MDHEN and CDR2 SYDVKM come from the germline V gene. CDR3 length: 13 residues. CDR3 nucleotide sequence: TGTGCCAGCAGTTTTGACTTCTCGACTGAAGCTTTCTTT. The encoded protein is CASSFDFSTEAFF.

The chain has TRBV29-1 and TRBJ1-1, with 7 bases that match TRBD1. The CDR3 runs to 12 residues. J gave up 4 bases and V 6 bases, and 5 bases lay outside the gene matches. CDR1 and CDR2 (germline): SQVTM, ANQGSEA. Here the CDR3 DNA reads TGCAGCGTCATACCAGGGGGCACTGAAGCTTTCTTT. This sequence encodes CSVIPGGTEAFF.

This clone was recorded once. The rearrangement links TRBV4-1 to TRBJ1-5, with D uncertain. Trimming took off 1 base at V and 2 bases at J, with 18 bases between the two ends. This CDR3 is 18 amino acids long. From germline, CDR1 is MGHRA and CDR2 YSYEKL. DNA for the CDR3: TGCGCCAGCAGCCAAGGGAGAAGGCTCGGGGAGGGCAATCAGCCCCAGCATTTT. Translated: CASSQGRRLGEGNQPQHF.

The rearrangement joins TRBV18 to TRBJ2-5; the match to TRBD1 covers 7 bases. The CDR3 runs 15 residues. The V and J ends lost 4 bases and 4 bases, in that order; junction bases with no gene match: 9. The V gene's germline CDR1 is KGHSH and CDR2 LQKENI. Written as DNA, the CDR3 is TGTGCCAGCTCACAGGGGGCTCGCGTAGGAGAGACCCAGTACTTC. Translating it yields CASSQGARVGETQYF. The full variable domain, in which reference TRBV18 and TRBJ2-5 provide the parts outside the CDR3, is NAGVMQNPRHLVRRRGQEARLRCSPMKGHSHVYWYRQLPEEGLKFMVYLQKENIIDESGMPKERFSAEFPKEGPSILRIQQVVRGDSAAYFCASSQGARVGETQYFGPGTRLLVL.

Regarding this clone: One end of the junction is discordant with germline, which a read error may explain. V usage is TRBV28 and J usage is TRBJ2-1, with TRBD1 matching over 7 bases. The CDR3 runs 11 residues. Germline V gene lookup returns CDR1 MDHEN and CDR2 SYDVKM. The CDR3: CASSSPQGCLF. The CDR3 region has the DNA TGTGCCAGCAGTTCCCCACAGGGGTGCCTCTTC.

The V and J genes are TRBV2 and TRBJ1-2, with 7 bases that match TRBD1. The germline V gene has CDR1 SNHLY and CDR2 FYNNEI. The CDR3 has 17 amino acids. The V gene end was trimmed by 5 bases and the J gene end by 4 bases; junction bases not matched to a gene: 16. The CDR3: CASSSHRDRPTGYGYTF. The CDR3 DNA reads as TGTGCCAGCAGTTCACATAGGGACAGACCTACGGGCTATGGCTACACCTTC.

By sample fraction, this clone is medium-sized. The rearrangement uses TRBV4-1 and TRBJ1-2; no definite D call. Trimming removed 0 bases at V and 3 bases at J, with 5 bases between. Germline V gene data show CDR1 as MGHRA and CDR2 as YSYEKL. The CDR3 covers 13 residues. CDR3 sequence (DNA): TGCGCCAGCAGCCAAGATCGTGACTATGGCTACACCTTC. Amino acid sequence: CASSQDRDYGYTF.

This rearrangement joins TRBV29-1 to TRBJ2-2; 8 bases are shared with TRBD1. The CDR3 consists of 15 residues. The J segment lost 2 bases and the V segment lost 6 bases, leaving 8 bases of the junction unmatched. CDR1 is SQVTM and CDR2 is ANQGSEA in the germline V gene. The CDR3, as DNA: TGCAGCGTAATTAGGACAGGGATTAACACCGGGGAGCTGTTTTTT. Its protein product is CSVIRTGINTGELFF.

V gene TRBV18 combines with J gene TRBJ2-1; 7 bases are a match to TRBD1. The length of the CDR3 is 14 residues. Germline V gives CDR1 KGHSH, CDR2 LQKENI. Losses at the gene ends were 3 bases for V and 5 bases for J; bases not matched to a gene: 4. The CDR3 here is CASSPRQGNNEQFF. The CDR3, as DNA: TGTGCCAGCTCACCTAGACAGGGCAACAATGAGCAGTTCTTC.

The chain links TRBV6-5 to TRBJ2-7; tentative D call: TRBD2 (5 bases). The CDR3 length is 14 residues. Germline V gives CDR1 MNHEY, CDR2 SVGAGI. V lost 3 bases to trimming and J lost 0 bases, with 9 bases between them. The DNA of the CDR3 is TGTGCCAGCAGTTATTCTGGGAGCTCCTACGAGCAGTACTTC. Translating gives CASSYSGSSYEQYF.

V is TRBV7-9 and J is TRBJ2-1; 14 bases are shared with TRBD2. CDR1 is SEHNR and CDR2 is FQNEAQ in the germline V gene (reference sequence). Trimming took 6 bases from V and 2 from J; bases not matched to a gene: 9. The CDR3 has 18 amino acids. The CDR3 DNA follows: TGTGCCAGCAGTTCCGGGACTAGCGGGGGAAAGACCTACAATGAGCAGTTCTTC. Amino acid sequence: CASSSGTSGGKTYNEQFF.

The CDR3 protein is CAWRAKTGNRLRNEQFF. In DNA, the CDR3 is TGTGCCTGGAGGGCGAAGACAGGGAACCGACTACGCAATGAGCAGTTCTTC. The V call is TRBV30, the J call TRBJ2-1, with 7 nucleotides matching TRBD1. The CDR3 is 17 residues long. Trimming at V came to 3 bases and at J to 6 bases, leaving 17 bases not matched to a gene. In germline, CDR1 is GTSNPN, CDR2 SVGIG (reference sequence). The whole variable domain, filled in from reference TRBV30 and TRBJ2-1, reads SQTIHQWPATLVQPVGSPLSLECTVEGTSNPNLYWYRQAAGRGLQLLFYSVGIGQISSEVPQNLSASRPQDRQFILSSKKLLLSDSGFYLCAWRAKTGNRLRNEQFFGPGTRLTVL.

In the case of this clone: The junction does not match germline at one end; this may be a read error. This chain connects TRBV25-1 to TRBJ2-1; 7 nucleotides line up with TRBD2. In germline, CDR1 is MGHDK, CDR2 SYGVNS. The CDR3 sequence is 16 residues long. In DNA form, the CDR3 reads TGTGCCAGCAGCGAATCAGAGGGAGGGACCTACAATGAGCAGTTCTTC. Encoded protein: CASSESEGGTYNEQFF.